These 14 T cell receptor beta chains share one sample of origin, sequenced in a study of blood T cell repertoires in COVID-19. Sequenced by immunoSEQ multiplex PCR; TCRdb stores in-frame clones only, minus some. The data show 300,000 to 400,000 clones, with roughly 85% seen just once and approximately 1.9% held by the top ten. The sample was PBMCs or T cells enriched from blood (not recorded which). The receptors derive from a woman aged 25 to 39 who had been exposed to COVID-19.

V gene TRBV19 combines with J gene TRBJ2-7, with TRBD2 matching over 12 bases. In germline, CDR1 is LNHDA, CDR2 SQIVND (reference sequence). V dropped 5 bases and J dropped 4; count of bases not matched to a gene: 6. CDR3 length: 15 amino acids. The CDR3 DNA follows: TGTGCCAGTAGTGCCCTAGCGGGAGGGCTATACGAGCAGTACTTC. It is translated as CASSALAGGLYEQYF.

V and J are TRBV5-4 and TRBJ1-2; TRBD1 matches at 12 bases. Trimming at V came to 5 bases and at J to 4 bases, leaving 3 bases not matched to a gene. The CDR3 totals 14 residues. Germline V gene data show CDR1 as SGHNT and CDR2 as YYREEE (reference sequence). The CDR3 spells CASRGQGAGYGYTF. The CDR3 nucleotides read TGTGCCAGCAGGGGACAGGGGGCGGGCTATGGCTACACCTTC. Supplemented by reference TRBV5-4 and TRBJ1-2, the full variable domain reads ETGVTQSPTHLIKTRGQQVTLRCSSQSGHNTVSWYQQALGQGPQFIFQYYREEENGRGNFPPRFSGLQFPNYSSELNVNALELDDSALYLCASRGQGAGYGYTFGSGTRLTVV.

The CDR3 bases are TGCAGTGCTAGAGCGGGGGGCCCCACCTTC. Translated, it gives CSARAGGPTF. The chain joins TRBV20-1 to TRBJ1-2; maybe TRBD1 (6 bases). The CDR3 is 10 residues long. With 1 base removed from V and 13 bases from J, the gap between germline ends came to 10 bases. Per the germline V gene, CDR1 is DFQATT and CDR2 is SNEGSKA (reference sequence).

This clone came up a few times. The chain joins TRBV6-6 to TRBJ1-2; 11 nucleotides agree with TRBD1. CDR1 is MNHNY, CDR2 SVGAGI, per germline (reference sequence). With 7 bases clipped from V and 4 bases from J, the junction kept 5 bases outside the gene matches. The length of the CDR3 is 14 residues. The CDR3 spells CASIKDRGLYGYTF. In nucleotides, the CDR3 is TGTGCCAGCATTAAGGACAGGGGGCTCTATGGCTACACCTTC.

The chain uses TRBV6-5 and TRBJ2-1, with TRBD2 as a possible D gene (5 bases). CDR3 size: 13 residues. Trimming cost V 6 bases and J 5 bases, with 11 bases left between them. The germline CDR1 and CDR2 sequences are MNHEY and SVGAGI. CDR3 bases: TGTGCCAGCAGACTAGAAAACAACAATGAGCAGTTCTTC. It translates to CASRLENNNEQFF.

The chain couples TRBV11-2 to TRBJ2-2; D perhaps matches TRBD1 (6 bases). CDR1 and CDR2 from the germline V gene are SGHAT and FQNNGV. Deletions cut 5 bases from V and 6 bases from J, with 10 bases between. The length of the CDR3 is 13 residues. CDR3 sequence: CASSRNRAGELFF. In DNA, the CDR3 is TGTGCCAGCAGCAGAAACAGGGCCGGGGAGCTGTTTTTT.

The CDR3 region has the DNA TGTGCCAGTAAAACAGGGTCCCACGAGCAGTACTTC. The encoded protein is CASKTGSHEQYF. The chain recombines TRBV2 with TRBJ2-7, with a possible D match to TRBD1 (6 bases). CDR3 size: 12 residues. Trimming took off 9 bases at V and 5 bases at J, with 14 bases between the two ends. CDR1 is SNHLY, CDR2 FYNNEI, per germline.

The genes are TRBV4-3 and TRBJ1-4; weak D call: TRBD1 (6 bases). The CDR3 consists of 14 residues. Germline values: CDR1 LGHNA, CDR2 YSLEER. V lost 4 bases, J lost 4 bases, and 10 bases lay in between. The CDR3 spells CASSPGQFNEKLFF. The CDR3 coding sequence is TGCGCCAGCAGCCCCGGACAGTTTAATGAAAAACTGTTTTTT.

The V gene is TRBV6-5, the J gene TRBJ2-1, with D perhaps matching TRBD2 (6 bases). This CDR3 comprises 12 residues. V lost 6 bases and J lost 10, with 13 bases in between. CDR1 is MNHEY, CDR2 SVGAGI, per germline. The CDR3 reads CASSRTKGEQFF. Written as DNA, the CDR3 is TGTGCCAGCAGCCGGACTAAGGGGGAGCAGTTCTTC.

The chain couples TRBV3-1 (or the pseudogene TRBV3-2) to TRBJ2-4; 10 nucleotides line up with TRBD2. The CDR3 extends over 16 amino acids. J gave up 9 bases and V 6 bases, and 14 bases lay outside the gene matches. Germline V gene sequence: CDR1 LGHDT, CDR2 YNNKEL (reference sequence). The CDR3 DNA is TGTGCCAGCAGTTGGAGCGGGGGGGCTCGAATCGGCATTCAGTACTTC. This gives the protein CASSWSGGARIGIQYF.

There are a few counts of this clone. This chain links TRBV6-1 with TRBJ1-1, with 9 bases identical to TRBD1. V was pared by 3 bases and J by 4 bases, with 3 bases of the junction left unmatched. This CDR3 is 14 amino acids long. CDR1 and CDR2 from the germline V gene are MNHNS and SASEGT. The CDR3 reads CASSENRGPTEAFF. The CDR3 nucleotides read TGTGCCAGCAGTGAGAACAGGGGGCCCACTGAAGCTTTCTTT.

CDR3: CAISEGLAGVVRETQYF. The CDR3 DNA is TGTGCCATCAGTGAGGGACTAGCGGGAGTAGTTAGAGAGACCCAGTACTTC. This chain joins TRBV10-3 and TRBJ2-5, with 13 bases identical to TRBD2. The V and J ends lost 2 bases and 4 bases, in that order; junction bases with no gene match: 7. Looked up from germline, CDR1 is ENHRY and CDR2 is SYGVKD. The CDR3 covers 17 residues.

The gene calls are TRBV28 and TRBJ1-2; D is perhaps TRBD1 (6 bases). Germline lookup yields CDR1 MDHEN and CDR2 SYDVKM. The CDR3 sequence is 14 residues long. Deletions cut 5 bases from V and 4 bases from J, with 14 bases between. In DNA form, the CDR3 reads TGTGCCAGCAGTCCGACCGGACAGAGCTATGGCTACACCTTC. Translating it yields CASSPTGQSYGYTF.

A few counts support this clone. The CDR3 sequence is CASSVGLAGGADTQYF. The CDR3 DNA reads as TGTGCCAGCAGCGTGGGACTAGCGGGAGGGGCTGATACGCAGTATTTT. The chain is built from TRBV7-2 and TRBJ2-3, with 16 bases that match TRBD2. With 5 bases clipped from V and 6 bases from J, the junction kept 5 bases outside the gene matches. The CDR3 extends over 16 amino acids. Germline loops: CDR1 SGHTA, CDR2 FQGNSA.